Here is one T cell receptor (beta chain) with its context. The CDR3 runs 14 residues. V lost 6 bases and J 0 bases, leaving 11 bases between the germline ends. Germline V gene data show CDR1 as MNHNY and CDR2 as SVGAGI (reference sequence). Excluded were patients having autoimmune disease history or systemic immunosuppression. Sequencing used immunoSEQ multiplex PCR; TCRdb keeps in-frame clones, though not all of them. The top ten hold 0.7% to 0.95% of the sample, which has 75,000 to 100,000 clones, more than 75% seen once. These data originate in a study of OX40 agonist ivuxolimab in advanced cancers.

The receptor comes from an adult with an advanced solid tumor such as melanoma, head and neck, liver or kidney cancer. Here the sequenced sample was CD4+ or CD8+ T cells sorted from blood, taken in a trial of the OX40 agonist ivuxolimab. V is TRBV6-6 and J is TRBJ1-1; possibly TRBD1 for D (6 bases). CDR3 protein: CASSYRDMNTEAFF. CDR3 sequence (DNA): TGTGCCAGCAGCTACAGGGACATGAACACTGAAGCTTTCTTT.